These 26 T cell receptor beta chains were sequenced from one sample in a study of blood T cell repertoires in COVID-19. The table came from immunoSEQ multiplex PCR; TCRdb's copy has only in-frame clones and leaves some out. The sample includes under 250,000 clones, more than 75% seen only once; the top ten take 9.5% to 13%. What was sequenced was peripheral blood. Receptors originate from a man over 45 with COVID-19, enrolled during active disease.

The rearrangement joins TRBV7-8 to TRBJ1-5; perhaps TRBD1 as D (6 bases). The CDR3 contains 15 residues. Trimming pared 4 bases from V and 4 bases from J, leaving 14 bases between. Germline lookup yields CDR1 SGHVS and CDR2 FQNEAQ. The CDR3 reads CASSWGTTKNQPQHF. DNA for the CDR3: TGTGCCAGCAGCTGGGGGACAACGAAGAATCAGCCCCAGCATTTT.

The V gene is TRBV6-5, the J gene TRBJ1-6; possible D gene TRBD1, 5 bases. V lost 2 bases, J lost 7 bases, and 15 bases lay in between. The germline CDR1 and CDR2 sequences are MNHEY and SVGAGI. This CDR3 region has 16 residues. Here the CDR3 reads CASSYADSFRNSPLHF. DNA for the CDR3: TGTGCCAGCAGTTACGCAGACAGTTTTCGGAATTCACCCCTCCACTTT.

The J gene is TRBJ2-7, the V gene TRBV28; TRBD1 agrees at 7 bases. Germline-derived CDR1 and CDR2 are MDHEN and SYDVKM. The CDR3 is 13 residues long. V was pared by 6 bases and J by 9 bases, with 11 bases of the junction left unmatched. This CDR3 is CASSPDRARGQYF. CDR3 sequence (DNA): TGTGCCAGCAGCCCTGACAGGGCCAGGGGGCAGTACTTC.

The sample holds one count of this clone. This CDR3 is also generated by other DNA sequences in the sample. Written as DNA, the CDR3 is TGTGCCAGTAGTAGACTAGCGGGCTCCTACAATGAGCAGTTCTTC. Protein sequence: CASSRLAGSYNEQFF. The chain links TRBV19 to TRBJ2-1, with TRBD2 matching over 10 bases. The V gene end was trimmed by 4 bases and the J gene end by 0 bases; junction bases not matched to a gene: 0. In germline, CDR1 is LNHDA, CDR2 SQIVND (reference sequence). CDR3 length: 15 residues. The full variable domain, in which reference TRBV19 and TRBJ2-1 provide the parts outside the CDR3, is DGGITQSPKYLFRKEGQNVTLSCEQNLNHDAMYWYRQDPGQGLRLIYYSQIVNDFQKGDIAEGYSVSREKKESFPLTVTSAQKNPTAFYLCASSRLAGSYNEQFFGPGTRLTVL.

CDR3 region: CATSRDSYRTATNEKLFF. CDR3 coding DNA: TGTGCCACCAGCAGAGATTCGTACAGAACTGCAACTAATGAAAAACTGTTTTTT. This chain links TRBV15 with TRBJ1-4; no firm D call. This CDR3 contains 18 residues. CDR1 is LNHNV, CDR2 YYDKDF, per germline (reference sequence). Trimming removed 0 bases from V and 0 bases from J, with 14 bases in between.

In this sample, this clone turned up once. CDR3 sequence (DNA): TGTGCCAGCAGTGTGGGGGAGGGCCCCTACAATGAGCAGTTCTTC. It specifies CASSVGEGPYNEQFF. The chain couples TRBV2 to TRBJ2-1; 7 bases match TRBD2. Germline trimming cut 4 bases from V and 2 bases from J; bases unmatched to any gene: 5. CDR1 and CDR2 from the germline V gene are SNHLY and FYNNEI. The CDR3 extends over 15 amino acids.

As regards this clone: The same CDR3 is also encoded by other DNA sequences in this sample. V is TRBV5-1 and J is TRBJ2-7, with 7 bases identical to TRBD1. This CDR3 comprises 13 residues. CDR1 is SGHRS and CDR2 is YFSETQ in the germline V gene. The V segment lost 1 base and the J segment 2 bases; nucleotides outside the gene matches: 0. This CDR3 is CASSLQGAYEQYF. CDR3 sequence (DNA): TGCGCCAGCAGCTTGCAGGGGGCCTACGAGCAGTACTTC.

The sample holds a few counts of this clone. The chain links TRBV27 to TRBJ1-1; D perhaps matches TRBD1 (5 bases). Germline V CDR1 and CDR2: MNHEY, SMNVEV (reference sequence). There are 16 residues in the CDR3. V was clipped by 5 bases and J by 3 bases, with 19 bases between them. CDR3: CASSQRHGVGDTEAFF. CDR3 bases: TGTGCCAGCAGTCAACGGCATGGGGTAGGGGACACTGAAGCTTTCTTT.

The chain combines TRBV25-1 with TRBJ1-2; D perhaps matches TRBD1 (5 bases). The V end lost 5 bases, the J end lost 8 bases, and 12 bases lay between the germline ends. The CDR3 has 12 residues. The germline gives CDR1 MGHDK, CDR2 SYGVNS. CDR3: CASSRRVGGYTF. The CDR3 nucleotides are TGTGCCAGCAGTCGCAGGGTGGGCGGCTACACCTTC.

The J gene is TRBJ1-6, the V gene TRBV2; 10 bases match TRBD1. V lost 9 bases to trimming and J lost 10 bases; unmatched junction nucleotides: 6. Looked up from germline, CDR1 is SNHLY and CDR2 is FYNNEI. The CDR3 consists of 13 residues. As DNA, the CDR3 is TGTGCCAGAGGACAGGGGGTTGACTCACCCCTCCACTTT. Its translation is CARGQGVDSPLHF.

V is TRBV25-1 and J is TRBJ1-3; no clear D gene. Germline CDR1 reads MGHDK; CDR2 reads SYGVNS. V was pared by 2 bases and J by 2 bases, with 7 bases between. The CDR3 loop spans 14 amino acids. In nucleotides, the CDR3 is TGTGCCAGCAGTGAAGTGGGCCCTGGAAACACCATATATTTT. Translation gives CASSEVGPGNTIYF.

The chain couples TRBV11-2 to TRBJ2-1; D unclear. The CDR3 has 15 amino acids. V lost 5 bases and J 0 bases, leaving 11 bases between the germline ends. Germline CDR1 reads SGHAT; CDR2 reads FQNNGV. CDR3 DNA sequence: TGTGCCAGCAGCCCTAGAGGAGACTCCTACAATGAGCAGTTCTTC. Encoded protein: CASSPRGDSYNEQFF.

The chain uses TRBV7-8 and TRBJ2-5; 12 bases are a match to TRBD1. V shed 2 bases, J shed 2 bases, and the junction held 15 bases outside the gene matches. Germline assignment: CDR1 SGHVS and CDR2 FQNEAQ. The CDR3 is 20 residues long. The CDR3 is CASSLRSGWDRGLWQETQYF. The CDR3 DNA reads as TGTGCCAGCAGCTTACGTTCTGGCTGGGACAGGGGGCTGTGGCAAGAGACCCAGTACTTC.

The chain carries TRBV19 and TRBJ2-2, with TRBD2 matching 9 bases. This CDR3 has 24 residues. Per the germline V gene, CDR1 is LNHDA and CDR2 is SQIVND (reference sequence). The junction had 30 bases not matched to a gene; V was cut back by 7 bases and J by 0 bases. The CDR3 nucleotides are TGTGCCAGTATCCCGACTCCGGACGGGGTAGGCGGGAGGGTAAAAACTACGAACACCGGGGAGCTGTTTTTT. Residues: CASIPTPDGVGGRVKTTNTGELFF. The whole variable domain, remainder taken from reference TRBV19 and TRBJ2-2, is DGGITQSPKYLFRKEGQNVTLSCEQNLNHDAMYWYRQDPGQGLRLIYYSQIVNDFQKGDIAEGYSVSREKKESFPLTVTSAQKNPTAFYLCASIPTPDGVGGRVKTTNTGELFFGEGSRLTVL.

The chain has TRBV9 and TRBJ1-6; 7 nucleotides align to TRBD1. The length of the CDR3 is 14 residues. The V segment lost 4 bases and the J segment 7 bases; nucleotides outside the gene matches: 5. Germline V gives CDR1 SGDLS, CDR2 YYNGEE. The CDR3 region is CASSFDRANSPLHF. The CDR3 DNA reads TGTGCCAGCAGCTTCGACAGGGCGAATTCACCCCTCCACTTT.

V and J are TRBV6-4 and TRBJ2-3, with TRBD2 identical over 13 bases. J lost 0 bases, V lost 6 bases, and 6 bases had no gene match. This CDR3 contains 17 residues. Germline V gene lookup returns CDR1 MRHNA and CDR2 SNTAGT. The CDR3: CASSRTSGGRSTDTQYF. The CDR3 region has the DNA TGTGCCAGCAGCAGGACTAGCGGGGGCAGAAGCACAGATACGCAGTATTTT.

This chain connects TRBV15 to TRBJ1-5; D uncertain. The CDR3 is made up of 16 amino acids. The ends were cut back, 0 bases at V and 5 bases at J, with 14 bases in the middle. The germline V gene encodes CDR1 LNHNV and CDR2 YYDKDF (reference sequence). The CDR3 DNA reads TGTGCCACCAGCAGAGATGGCTTACTAAGAGATCAGCCCCAGCATTTT. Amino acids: CATSRDGLLRDQPQHF.

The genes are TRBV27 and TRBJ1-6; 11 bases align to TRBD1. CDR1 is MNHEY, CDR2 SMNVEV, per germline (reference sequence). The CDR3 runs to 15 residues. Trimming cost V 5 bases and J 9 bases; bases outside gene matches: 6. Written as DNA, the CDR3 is TGTGCCAGCAGTCCGGACAGGGGGCTGGGTTCACCCCTCCACTTT. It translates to CASSPDRGLGSPLHF.

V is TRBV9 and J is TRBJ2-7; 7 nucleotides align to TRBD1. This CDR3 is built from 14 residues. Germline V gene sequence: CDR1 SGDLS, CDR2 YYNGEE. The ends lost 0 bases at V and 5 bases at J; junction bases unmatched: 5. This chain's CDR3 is CASSVGDREDEQYF. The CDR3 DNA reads TGTGCCAGCAGCGTAGGAGACAGGGAAGACGAGCAGTACTTC.

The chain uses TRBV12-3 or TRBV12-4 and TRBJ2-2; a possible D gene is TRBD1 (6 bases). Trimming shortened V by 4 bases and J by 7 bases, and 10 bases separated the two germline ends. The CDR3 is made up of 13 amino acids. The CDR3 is CASSWTEGGELFF. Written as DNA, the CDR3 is TGTGCCAGCAGTTGGACAGAAGGCGGGGAGCTGTTTTTT.

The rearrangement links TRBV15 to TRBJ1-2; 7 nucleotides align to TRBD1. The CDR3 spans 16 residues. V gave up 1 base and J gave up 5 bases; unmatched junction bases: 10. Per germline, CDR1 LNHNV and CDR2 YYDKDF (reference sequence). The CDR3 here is CATSRVPLGTVYGYTF. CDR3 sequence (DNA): TGTGCCACCAGCAGAGTCCCCCTCGGGACAGTTTATGGCTACACCTTC.

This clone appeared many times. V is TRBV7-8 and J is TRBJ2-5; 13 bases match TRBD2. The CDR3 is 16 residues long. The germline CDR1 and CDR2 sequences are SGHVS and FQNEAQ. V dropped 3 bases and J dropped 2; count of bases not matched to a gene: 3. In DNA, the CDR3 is TGTGCCAGCAGCTTGCAGACTAGCGGGGGGCAAGAGACCCAGTACTTC. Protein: CASSLQTSGGQETQYF.

The DNA of the CDR3 is TGTGCCAGCAGCCACATTCAGCCCCAGCATTTT. The encoded protein is CASSHIQPQHF. The chain has TRBV3-1 (or the pseudogene TRBV3-2) and TRBJ1-5, with no clear D. CDR1 is LGHDT, CDR2 YNNKEL, per germline (reference sequence). The CDR3 sequence is 11 residues long. Trimming stripped 3 bases from V and 6 bases from J, with 3 bases between.

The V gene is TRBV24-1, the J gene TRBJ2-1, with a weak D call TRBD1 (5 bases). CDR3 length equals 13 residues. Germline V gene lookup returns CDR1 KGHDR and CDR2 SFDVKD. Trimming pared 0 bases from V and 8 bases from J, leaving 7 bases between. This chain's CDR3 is CATSDLQGDEQFF. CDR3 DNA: TGTGCCACCAGTGATTTGCAGGGTGATGAGCAGTTCTTC.

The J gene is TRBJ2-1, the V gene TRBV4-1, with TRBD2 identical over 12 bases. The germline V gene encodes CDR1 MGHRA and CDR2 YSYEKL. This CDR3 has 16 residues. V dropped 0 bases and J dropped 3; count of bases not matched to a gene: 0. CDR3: CASSQETSGGYNEQFF. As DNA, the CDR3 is TGCGCCAGCAGCCAAGAGACTAGCGGGGGCTACAATGAGCAGTTCTTC.

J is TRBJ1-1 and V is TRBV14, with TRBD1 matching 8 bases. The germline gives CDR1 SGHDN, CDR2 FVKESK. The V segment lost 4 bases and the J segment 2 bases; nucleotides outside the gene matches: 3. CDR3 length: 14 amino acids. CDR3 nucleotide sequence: TGTGCCAGCAGCCTCAGGGGGCCCAACACTGAAGCTTTCTTT. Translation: CASSLRGPNTEAFF.